This paragraph covers one T cell receptor beta chain sequence. This CDR3 is built from 15 residues. Per the germline V gene, CDR1 is SGHRS and CDR2 is YFSETQ. The ends were cut back, 0 bases at V and 5 bases at J, with 14 bases in the middle. Using constant-segment primers, 5'RACE produced TCR alpha and TCR beta cDNA libraries carrying sample barcodes and UMIs. In TCRdb, the 5' RACE reads were re-called with MiXCR into one record per CDR3 protein. Here the sample spans hundreds of thousands of distinct CDR3 sequences, approximately 21% being singletons. The sample originates from a study of T-cell memory formation after mild COVID-19.

The clonotype was recovered from an adult woman who had mild COVID-19 (a few samples of this study predate the infection). Cell type and time point are not known. The chain is built from TRBV5-1 and TRBJ2-5, with D unclear. Sequencing was done on a sample of PBMCs or a T cell subset sorted from them (not recorded which). The CDR3 loop reads CASSLEVPGKETQYF. In DNA, the CDR3 is TGCGCCAGCAGCTTGGAGGTACCCGGAAAGGAGACCCAGTACTTC.